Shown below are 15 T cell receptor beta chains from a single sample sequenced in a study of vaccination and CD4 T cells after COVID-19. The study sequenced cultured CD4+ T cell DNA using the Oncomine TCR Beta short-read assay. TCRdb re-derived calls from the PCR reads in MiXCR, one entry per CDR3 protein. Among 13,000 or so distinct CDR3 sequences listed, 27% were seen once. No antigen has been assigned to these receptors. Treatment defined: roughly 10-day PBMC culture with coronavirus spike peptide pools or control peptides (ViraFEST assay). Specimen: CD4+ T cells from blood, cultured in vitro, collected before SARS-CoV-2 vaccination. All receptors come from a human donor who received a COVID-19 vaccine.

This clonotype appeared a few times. The CDR3 protein is CASSMTGINSPLHF. The CDR3 coding sequence is TGTGCCAGCAGCATGACAGGGATAAATTCACCCCTCCACTTT. The chain couples TRBV5-4 to TRBJ1-6; TRBD1 aligns across 7 bases. This CDR3 comprises 14 residues. CDR1 and CDR2 from the germline V gene are SGHNT and YYREEE (reference sequence). With 4 bases clipped from V and 7 bases from J, the junction kept 5 bases outside the gene matches. The full variable domain, rest sourced from reference TRBV5-4 and TRBJ1-6, is ETGVTQSPTHLIKTRGQQVTLRCSSQSGHNTVSWYQQALGQGPQFIFQYYREEENGRGNFPPRFSGLQFPNYSSELNVNALELDDSALYLCASSMTGINSPLHFGNGTRLTVT.

The CDR3 DNA reads TGTGCCAGCAGCCCCCACCAAGAGACCCAGTACTTC. It encodes CASSPHQETQYF. This chain joins TRBV11-3 and TRBJ2-5; no definite D call. Germline CDR1 reads SGHNT; CDR2 reads YENEEA. This CDR3 contains 12 residues. Trimming shortened V by 5 bases and J by 0 bases, and 4 bases separated the two germline ends.

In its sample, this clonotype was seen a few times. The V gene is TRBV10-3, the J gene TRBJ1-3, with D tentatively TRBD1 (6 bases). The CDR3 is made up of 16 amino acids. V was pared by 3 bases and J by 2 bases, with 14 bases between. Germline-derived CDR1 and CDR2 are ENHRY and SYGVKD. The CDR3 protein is CAISEYNRETGNTIYF. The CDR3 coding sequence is TGTGCCATCAGTGAATATAACAGGGAAACTGGAAACACCATATATTTT.

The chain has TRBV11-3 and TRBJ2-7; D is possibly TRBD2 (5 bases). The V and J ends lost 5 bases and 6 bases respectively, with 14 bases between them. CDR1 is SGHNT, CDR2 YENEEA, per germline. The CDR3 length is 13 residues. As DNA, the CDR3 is TGTGCCAGCAGCGCTCCCGCCCGGGGCGAGCAGTACTTC. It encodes CASSAPARGEQYF. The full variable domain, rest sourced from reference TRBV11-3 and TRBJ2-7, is EAGVVQSPRYKIIEKKQPVAFWCNPISGHNTLYWYLQNLGQGPELLIRYENEEAVDDSQLPKDRFSAERLKGVDSTLKIQPAELGDSAVYLCASSAPARGEQYFGPGTRLTVT.

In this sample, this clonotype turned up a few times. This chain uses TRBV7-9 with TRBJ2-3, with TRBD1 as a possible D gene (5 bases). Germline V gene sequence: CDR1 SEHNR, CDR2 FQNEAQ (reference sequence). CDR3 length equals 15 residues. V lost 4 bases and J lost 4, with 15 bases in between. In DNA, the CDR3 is TGTGCCAGCAGCTCGTGGACACAGTTGTCAGATACGCAGTATTTT. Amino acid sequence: CASSSWTQLSDTQYF.

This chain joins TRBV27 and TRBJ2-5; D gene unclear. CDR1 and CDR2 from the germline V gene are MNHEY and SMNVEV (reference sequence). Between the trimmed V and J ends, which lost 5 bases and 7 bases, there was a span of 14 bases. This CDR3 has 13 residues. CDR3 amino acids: CASSRTASGTQYF. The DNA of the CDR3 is TGTGCCAGCAGTCGGACGGCCTCAGGGACCCAGTACTTC.

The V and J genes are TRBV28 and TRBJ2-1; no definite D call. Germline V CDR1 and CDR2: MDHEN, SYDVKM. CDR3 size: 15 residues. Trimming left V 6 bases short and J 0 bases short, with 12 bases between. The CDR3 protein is CASSVIRASYNEQFF. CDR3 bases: TGTGCCAGCAGCGTGATTAGGGCCTCCTACAATGAGCAGTTCTTC. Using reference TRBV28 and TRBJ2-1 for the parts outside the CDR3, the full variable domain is DVKVTQSSRYLVKRTGEKVFLECVQDMDHENMFWYRQDPGLGLRLIYFSYDVKMKEKGDIPEGYSVSREKKERFSLILESASTNQTSMYLCASSVIRASYNEQFFGPGTRLTVL.

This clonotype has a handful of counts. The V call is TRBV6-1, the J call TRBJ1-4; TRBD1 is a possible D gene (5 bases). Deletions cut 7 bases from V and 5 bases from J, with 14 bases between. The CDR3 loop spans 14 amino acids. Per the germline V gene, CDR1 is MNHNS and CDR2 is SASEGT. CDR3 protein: CASNQGRRNEKLFF. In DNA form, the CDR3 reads TGTGCCAGCAACCAGGGACGGCGAAATGAAAAACTGTTTTTT.

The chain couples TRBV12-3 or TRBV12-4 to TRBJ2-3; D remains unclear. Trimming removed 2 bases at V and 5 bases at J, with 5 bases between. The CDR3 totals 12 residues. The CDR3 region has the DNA TGTGCCAGCAGTTTATCGGGAGATACGCAGTATTTT. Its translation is CASSLSGDTQYF.

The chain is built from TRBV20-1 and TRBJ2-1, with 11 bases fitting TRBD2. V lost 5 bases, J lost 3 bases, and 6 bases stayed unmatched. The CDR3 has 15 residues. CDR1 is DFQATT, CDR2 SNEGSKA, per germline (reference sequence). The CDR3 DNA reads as TGCAGTGCTCGCGGAACTAGCGGGGGCTACAATGAGCAGTTCTTC. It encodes CSARGTSGGYNEQFF.

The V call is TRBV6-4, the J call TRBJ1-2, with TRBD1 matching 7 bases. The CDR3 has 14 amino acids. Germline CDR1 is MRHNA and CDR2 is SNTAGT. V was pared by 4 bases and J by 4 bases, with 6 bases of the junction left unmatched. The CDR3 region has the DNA TGTGCCAGCAGTGTAGACAGGGAAACCTATGGCTACACCTTC. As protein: CASSVDRETYGYTF.

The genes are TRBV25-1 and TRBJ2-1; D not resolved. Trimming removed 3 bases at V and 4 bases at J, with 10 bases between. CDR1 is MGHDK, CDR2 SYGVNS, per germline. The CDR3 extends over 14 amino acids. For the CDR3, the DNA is TGTGCCAGCAGTGACCCGACAAGTTACAATGAGCAGTTCTTC. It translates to CASSDPTSYNEQFF.

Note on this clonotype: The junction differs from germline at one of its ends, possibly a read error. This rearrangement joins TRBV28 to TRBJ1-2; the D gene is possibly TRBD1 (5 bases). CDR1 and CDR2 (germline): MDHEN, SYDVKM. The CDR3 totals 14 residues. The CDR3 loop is CTSRYPGGDYGYTF. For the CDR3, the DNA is TGTACCAGCAGATATCCGGGGGGGGACTATGGCTACACCTTC.

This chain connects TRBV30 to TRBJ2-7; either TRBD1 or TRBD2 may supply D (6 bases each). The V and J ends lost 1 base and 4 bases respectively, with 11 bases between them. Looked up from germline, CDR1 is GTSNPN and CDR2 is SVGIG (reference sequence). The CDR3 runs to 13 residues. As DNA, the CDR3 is TGTGCCTGGAGTGGGGGGGCCGGGTACGAGCAGTACTTC. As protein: CAWSGGAGYEQYF.

In nucleotides, the CDR3 is TGTGCCAGCAGTCCGAGACGGGGAAACACTGAAGCTTTCTTT. It translates to CASSPRRGNTEAFF. The genes are TRBV7-2 and TRBJ1-1; D is unclear. This CDR3 contains 14 residues. Per the germline V gene, CDR1 is SGHTA and CDR2 is FQGNSA. The V and J ends lost 6 bases and 2 bases respectively, with 13 bases between them.